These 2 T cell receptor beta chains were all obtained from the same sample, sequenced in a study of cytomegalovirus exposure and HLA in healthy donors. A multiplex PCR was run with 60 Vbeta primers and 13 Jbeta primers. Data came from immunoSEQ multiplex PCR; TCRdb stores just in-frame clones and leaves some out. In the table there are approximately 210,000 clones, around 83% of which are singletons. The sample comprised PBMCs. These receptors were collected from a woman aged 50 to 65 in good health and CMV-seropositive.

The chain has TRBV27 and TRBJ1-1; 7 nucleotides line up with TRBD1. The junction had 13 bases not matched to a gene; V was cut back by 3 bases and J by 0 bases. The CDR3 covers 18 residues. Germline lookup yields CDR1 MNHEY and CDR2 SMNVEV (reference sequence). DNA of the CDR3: TGTGCCAGCAGTTTTGTTGACAGGGCAGGTGGAATGAACACTGAAGCTTTCTTT. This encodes CASSFVDRAGGMNTEAFF.

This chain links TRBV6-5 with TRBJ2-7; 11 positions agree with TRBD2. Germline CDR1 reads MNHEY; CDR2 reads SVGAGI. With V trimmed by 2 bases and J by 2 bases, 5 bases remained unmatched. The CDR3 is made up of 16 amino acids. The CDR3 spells CASSYQYSGGAYEQYF. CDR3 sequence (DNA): TGTGCCAGCAGTTACCAATATAGCGGGGGGGCCTACGAGCAGTACTTC.